This T cell receptor (beta chain) was sequenced for a study of T cell repertoires in cytomegalovirus infection. Study-wide context: CMV infection and matching HLA type were both indicated by public TCR beta signatures. Study-level results: Clonotype analysis showed dominance of the ex vivo response by HLA-C-restricted CMV-specific TCR beta clonotypes. Summed public TCR beta family frequency identified CMV carriers bearing the relevant HLA.

TCRdb re-called the reads with MiXCR, one entry per CDR3 protein. The sample includes roughly 310,000 distinct CDR3 sequences, roughly 15% of them seen just once. Germline CDR1 and CDR2: SGHTA and FQGNSA. The length of the CDR3 is 14 residues. The V segment lost 5 bases and the J segment 3 bases; nucleotides outside the gene matches: 6. There are many counts of this clonotype. Its matching antigen is unknown. This TCR derives from a human donor in good health (CMV status not recorded). Some clones in this sample may be carry-over from other donors' samples. This sequence joins TRBV7-2 and TRBJ2-7; TRBD1 agrees at 8 bases. Sequencing was done on a sample of PBMCs. CDR3 in DNA: TGTGCCAGCAGCCAAGGACAGGGAAACTACGAGCAGTACTTC. Residues: CASSQGQGNYEQYF.